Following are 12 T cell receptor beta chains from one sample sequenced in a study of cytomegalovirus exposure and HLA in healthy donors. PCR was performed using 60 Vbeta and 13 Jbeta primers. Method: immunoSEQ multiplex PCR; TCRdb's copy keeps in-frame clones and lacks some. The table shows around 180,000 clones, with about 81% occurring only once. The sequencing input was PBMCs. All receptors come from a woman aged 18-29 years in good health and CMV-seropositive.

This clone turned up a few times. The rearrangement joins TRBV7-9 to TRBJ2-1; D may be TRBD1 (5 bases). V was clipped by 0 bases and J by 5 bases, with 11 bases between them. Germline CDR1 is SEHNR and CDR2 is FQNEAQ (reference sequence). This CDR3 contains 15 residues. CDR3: CASSLAGAAHNEQFF. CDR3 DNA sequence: TGTGCCAGCAGCTTAGCAGGGGCAGCCCACAATGAGCAGTTCTTC.

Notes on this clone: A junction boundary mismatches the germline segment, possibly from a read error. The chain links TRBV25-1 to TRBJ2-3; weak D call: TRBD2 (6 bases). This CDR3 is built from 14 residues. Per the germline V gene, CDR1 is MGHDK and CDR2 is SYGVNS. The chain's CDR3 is CASGGGAPTNTQYF. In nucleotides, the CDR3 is TGTGCCAGCGGTGGCGGGGCACCCACAAATACGCAGTATTTT.

CDR3 protein: CASSSTSIVLKEQFF. In nucleotides, the CDR3 is TGTGCCAGCAGTTCGACTAGCATTGTGTTAAAGGAGCAGTTCTTC. The V gene is TRBV28, the J gene TRBJ2-1; 7 bases fit TRBD2. J was trimmed by 10 bases and V by 4 bases; bases with no gene match: 13. Germline V gene sequence: CDR1 MDHEN, CDR2 SYDVKM. The CDR3 runs to 15 residues.

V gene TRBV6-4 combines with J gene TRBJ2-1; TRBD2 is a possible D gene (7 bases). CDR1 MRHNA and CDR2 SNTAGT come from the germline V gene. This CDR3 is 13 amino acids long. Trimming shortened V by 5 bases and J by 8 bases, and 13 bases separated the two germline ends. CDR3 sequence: CASSPGGAYEQFF. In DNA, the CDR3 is TGTGCCAGCAGTCCTGGGGGGGCCTATGAGCAGTTCTTC.

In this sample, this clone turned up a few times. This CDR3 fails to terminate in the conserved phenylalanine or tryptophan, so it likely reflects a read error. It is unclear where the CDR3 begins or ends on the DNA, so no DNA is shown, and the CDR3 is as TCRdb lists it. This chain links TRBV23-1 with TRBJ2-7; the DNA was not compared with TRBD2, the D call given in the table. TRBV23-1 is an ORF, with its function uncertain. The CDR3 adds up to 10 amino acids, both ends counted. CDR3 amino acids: CASSHTGSRD.

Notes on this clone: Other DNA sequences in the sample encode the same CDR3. CDR3: CASSYQTGAEQYV. Written as DNA, the CDR3 is TGTGCCAGCAGTTATCAGACAGGTGCCGAGCAGTACGTC. The V call is TRBV6-5, the J call TRBJ2-7, with D maybe TRBD1 (6 bases). The CDR3 consists of 13 residues. V was clipped by 3 bases and J by 6 bases, with 12 bases between them. Germline V gene sequence: CDR1 MNHEY, CDR2 SVGAGI.

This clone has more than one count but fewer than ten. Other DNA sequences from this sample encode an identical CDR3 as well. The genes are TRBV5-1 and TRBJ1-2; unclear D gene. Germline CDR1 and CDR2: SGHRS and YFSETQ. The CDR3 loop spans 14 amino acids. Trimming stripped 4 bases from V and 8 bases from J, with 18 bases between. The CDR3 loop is CASSLDIGSGGYTF. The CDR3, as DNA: TGCGCCAGCAGCCTCGACATCGGTAGCGGCGGCTACACCTTC. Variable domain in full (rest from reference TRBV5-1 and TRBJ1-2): KAGVTQTPRYLIKTRGQQVTLSCSPISGHRSVSWYQQTPGQGLQFLFEYFSETQRNKGNFPGRFSGRQFSNSRSEMNVSTLELGDSALYLCASSLDIGSGGYTFGSGTRLTVV.

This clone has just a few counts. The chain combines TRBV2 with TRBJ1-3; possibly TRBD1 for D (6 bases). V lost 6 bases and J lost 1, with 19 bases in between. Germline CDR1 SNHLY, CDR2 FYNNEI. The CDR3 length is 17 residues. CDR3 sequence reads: CASSWDRDRSSGNTIYF. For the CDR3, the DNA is TGTGCCAGCAGCTGGGACCGAGACAGGTCATCTGGAAACACCATATATTTT.

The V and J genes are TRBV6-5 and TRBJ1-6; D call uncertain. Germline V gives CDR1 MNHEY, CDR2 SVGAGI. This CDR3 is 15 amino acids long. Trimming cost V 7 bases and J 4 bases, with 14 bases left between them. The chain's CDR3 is CASTPPGQYNSPLHF. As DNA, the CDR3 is TGTGCCAGCACCCCGCCTGGCCAGTATAATTCACCCCTCCACTTT.

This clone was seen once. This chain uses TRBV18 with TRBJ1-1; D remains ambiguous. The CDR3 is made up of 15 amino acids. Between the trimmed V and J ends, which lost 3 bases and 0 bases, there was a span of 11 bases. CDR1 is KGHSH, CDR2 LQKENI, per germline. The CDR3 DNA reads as TGTGCCAGCTCACCGGGCGTAAACATGAACACTGAAGCTTTCTTT. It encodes CASSPGVNMNTEAFF.

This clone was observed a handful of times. This chain's CDR3 is CASSLRTGMGETQYF. In DNA form, the CDR3 reads TGTGCCAGCAGCCTTCGGACAGGGATGGGAGAGACCCAGTACTTC. The V and J genes are TRBV14 and TRBJ2-5; 8 bases line up with TRBD1. V gave up 4 bases and J gave up 4 bases; unmatched junction bases: 8. This CDR3 region has 15 residues. Germline values: CDR1 SGHDN, CDR2 FVKESK.

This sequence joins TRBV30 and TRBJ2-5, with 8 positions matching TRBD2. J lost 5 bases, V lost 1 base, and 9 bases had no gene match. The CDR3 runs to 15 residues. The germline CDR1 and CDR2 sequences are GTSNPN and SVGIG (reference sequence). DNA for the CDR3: TGTGCCTGGAGTGATCATCACACTAGCGGCGAGACCCAGTACTTC. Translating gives CAWSDHHTSGETQYF.